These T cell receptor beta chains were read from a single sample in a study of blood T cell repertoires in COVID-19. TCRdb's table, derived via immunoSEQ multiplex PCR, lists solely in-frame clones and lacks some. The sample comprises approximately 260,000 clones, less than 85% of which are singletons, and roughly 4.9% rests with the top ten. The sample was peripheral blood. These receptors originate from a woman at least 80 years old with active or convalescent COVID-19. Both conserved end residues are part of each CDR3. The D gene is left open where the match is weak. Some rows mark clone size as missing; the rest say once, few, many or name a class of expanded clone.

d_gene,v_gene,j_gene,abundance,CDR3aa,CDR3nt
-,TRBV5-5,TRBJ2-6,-,CASIYPQPGDGANVLTF,TGTGCCAGCATCTACCCCCAACCAGGGGATGGGGCCAACGTCCTGACTTTC
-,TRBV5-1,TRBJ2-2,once,CASRIASNAGELFF,TGCGCCAGCAGGATAGCGAGTAATGCCGGGGAGCTGTTTTTT
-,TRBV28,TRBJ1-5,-,CASSFLRLGNQPQHF,TGTGCCAGCAGTTTCCTCCGTTTAGGCAATCAGCCCCAGCATTTT
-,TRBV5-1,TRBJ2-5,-,CASGTGTAQETQYF,TGCGCCAGCGGGACTGGGACAGCCCAAGAGACCCAGTACTTC
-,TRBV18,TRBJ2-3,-,CASSPREGRGTDTQYF,TGTGCCAGCTCACCACGCGAGGGCCGAGGCACAGATACGCAGTATTTT
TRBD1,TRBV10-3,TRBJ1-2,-,CAISDGAGGGYTF,TGTGCCATCAGTGACGGGGCAGGGGGTGGCTACACCTTC
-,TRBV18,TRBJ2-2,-,CASSPNLGDIGELFF,TGTGCCAGCTCACCAAACTTGGGGGACATCGGGGAGCTGTTTTTT
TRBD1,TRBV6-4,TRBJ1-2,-,CASSGQTGVGYTF,TGTGCCAGCAGTGGCCAGACAGGGGTCGGCTACACCTTC
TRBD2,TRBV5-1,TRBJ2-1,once,CASSLGLAGGSEQFF,TGCGCCAGCAGTTTGGGACTAGCGGGAGGGAGTGAGCAGTTCTTC
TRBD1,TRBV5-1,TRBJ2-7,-,CASSSTPGQDSYEQYF,TGCGCCAGCAGCTCCACTCCGGGACAGGACTCCTACGAGCAGTACTTC
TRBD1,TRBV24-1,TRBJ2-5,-,CATSDPGTGGLETQYF,TGTGCCACCAGTGATCCCGGGACAGGGGGTCTAGAGACCCAGTACTTC
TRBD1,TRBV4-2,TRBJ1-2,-,CASSPGQNYGYTF,TGTGCCAGCAGCCCGGGACAGAACTATGGCTACACCTTC
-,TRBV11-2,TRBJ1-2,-,CASSLDAAVDGYTF,TGTGCCAGCAGCTTAGATGCGGCAGTCGATGGCTACACCTTC
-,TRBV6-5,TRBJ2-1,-,CASIKKGRSYNEQFF,TGTGCCAGCATCAAAAAAGGCAGGTCCTACAATGAGCAGTTCTTC
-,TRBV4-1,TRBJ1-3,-,CASSQENGQPFSGNTIYF,TGCGCCAGCAGCCAAGAGAATGGACAGCCCTTCTCTGGAAACACCATATATTTT
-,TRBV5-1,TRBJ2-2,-,CASSGRNTGELFF,TGCGCCAGCAGCGGGAGGAACACCGGGGAGCTGTTTTTT
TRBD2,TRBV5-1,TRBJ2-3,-,CASSLDPLAGGTDTQYF,TGCGCCAGCAGCTTGGACCCACTAGCGGGAGGGACCGATACGCAGTATTTT
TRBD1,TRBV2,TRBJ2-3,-,CASSERGQGEFTDTQYF,TGTGCCAGCAGTGAAAGGGGACAGGGCGAATTCACAGATACGCAGTATTTT
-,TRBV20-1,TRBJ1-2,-,CSASLNRNYGYTF,TGCAGTGCTAGTCTGAACAGGAACTATGGCTACACCTTC
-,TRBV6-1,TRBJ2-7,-,CASSERQAYEQYF,TGTGCCAGCAGTGAGCGACAGGCTTACGAGCAGTACTTC
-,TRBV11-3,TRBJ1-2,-,CASSYWTEINYGYTF,TGTGCCAGCAGCTACTGGACAGAGATAAACTATGGCTACACCTTC
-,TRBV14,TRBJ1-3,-,CASSQGRGNTIYF,TGTGCCAGCAGCCAAGGTCGGGGAAACACCATATATTTT
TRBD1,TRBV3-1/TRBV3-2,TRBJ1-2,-,CASSPGGTGYGYTF,TGTGCCAGCAGCCCAGGGGGAACAGGCTATGGCTACACCTTC
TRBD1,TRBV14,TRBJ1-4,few,CASRAGTGGRSELATNEKLFF,TGTGCCAGCAGAGCCGGGACAGGGGGCAGGTCAGAACTCGCAACTAATGAAAAACTGTTTTTT
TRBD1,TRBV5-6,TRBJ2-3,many,CASSSADRILWQYF,TGTGCCAGCAGCTCGGCGGACAGGATCTTGTGGCAGTATTTT
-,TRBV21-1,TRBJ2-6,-,CASSKPGWTLISGANVLTF,TGTGCCAGCAGCAAACCCGGCTGGACACTCATCTCTGGGGCCAACGTCCTGACTTTC
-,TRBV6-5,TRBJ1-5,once,CASSNTGKIQPQHF,TGTGCCAGCAGTAATACAGGGAAGATTCAGCCCCAGCATTTT
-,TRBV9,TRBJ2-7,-,CASSRRVPSYEQYF,TGTGCCAGCAGCAGGAGGGTCCCATCCTACGAGCAGTACTTC
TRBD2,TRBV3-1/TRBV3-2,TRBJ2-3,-,CASCHRGLPTDTQYF,TGTGCCAGTTGCCATAGGGGACTACCCACAGATACGCAGTATTTT
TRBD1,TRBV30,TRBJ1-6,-,CAWRYRQGLNSPLHF,TGTGCCTGGAGATACCGACAGGGCCTTAATTCACCCCTCCACTTT
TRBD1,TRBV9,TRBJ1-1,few,CASSARGTEAFF,TGTGCCAGCAGCGCCAGGGGGACTGAAGCTTTCTTT
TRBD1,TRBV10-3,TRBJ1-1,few,CAISEYRQGEAFF,TGTGCCATCAGTGAGTATAGACAGGGTGAAGCTTTCTTT